The 23 T cell receptor beta chains listed next were all sequenced from one sample in a study of blood T cells in healthy people across ages (dated by TCRdb to the mid-2010s). Library preparation employed 5' RACE. The reads were generated on an Illumina HiSeq 2500. The second PCR ran for roughly 7 to 12 cycles and used a J-beta primer mix along with a sample-barcoded 5' primer. TCRdb reprocessing: public reads trimmed at Q25 with fastp, clones called with MiXCR, in-frame beta chains kept. Rows with a matching CDR3 protein are joined into one entry that keeps the most common DNA and genes. The sample yields fewer than 700,000 distinct CDR3 sequences; less than 45% were counted once. Clones ranked in the top ten supply around 30% of the sample. Sequencing was performed on blood. All receptors derive from a man at least 80 years old in good health.

The chain couples TRBV4-3 to TRBJ2-7; D might be TRBD1 (7 bases). The length of the CDR3 is 13 residues. Trimming pared 5 bases from V and 7 bases from J, leaving 15 bases between. Germline-derived CDR1 and CDR2 are LGHNA and YSLEER. The CDR3 bases are TGCGCCAGCAGCGGAGCGGCAGGGGGGGAGCAGTACTTC. Encoded protein: CASSGAAGGEQYF.

The chain joins TRBV7-9 to TRBJ1-5; TRBD1 matches at 7 bases. The length of the CDR3 is 16 residues. CDR1 and CDR2 (germline): SEHNR, FQNEAQ (reference sequence). V shed 1 base, J shed 5 bases, and the junction held 8 bases outside the gene matches. The CDR3 is CASSLGGGGRDQPQHF. The CDR3 DNA follows: TGTGCCAGCAGCTTAGGTGGAGGGGGCCGCGATCAGCCCCAGCATTTT.

With regard to this clonotype: At one boundary the junction diverges from the germline segment, which might be a read error. The J gene is TRBJ2-7, the V gene TRBV5-1; TRBD2 might be the D (6 bases). This CDR3 comprises 14 residues. The germline V gene encodes CDR1 SGHRS and CDR2 YFSETQ. The CDR3 DNA is TGCGCCAGCAGCTTTACTTATGACTCTCGGGAGCGGTACTTC. This encodes CASSFTYDSRERYF.

There are a few counts of this clonotype. This sequence joins TRBV6-2 or TRBV6-3 and TRBJ2-7, with TRBD1 as a possible D gene (6 bases). The germline gives CDR1 MNHEY, CDR2 SVGEGT. The CDR3 contains 15 residues. Trimming removed 6 bases at V and 3 bases at J, with 18 bases between. Here the CDR3 DNA reads TGTGCCAGCAGCTTTTTAGGACAGAGATACTACGAGCAGTACTTC. It encodes CASSFLGQRYYEQYF.

J is TRBJ2-5 and V is TRBV5-3; TRBD2 matches at 12 bases. TRBV5-3 is an open reading frame, and its role is uncertain. CDR3 length: 17 amino acids. V dropped 8 bases and J dropped 2; count of bases not matched to a gene: 13. The CDR3 DNA reads TGTGCCAGCACCCTATCGGGTACTAGCGGGGGGCAAGAGACCCAGTACTTC. Amino acid sequence: CASTLSGTSGGQETQYF.

This clonotype was counted a few times. The chain combines TRBV6-1 with TRBJ2-2; D is unresolved. Germline CDR1 MNHNS, CDR2 SASEGT. The CDR3 contains 15 residues. V was pared by 2 bases and J by 0 bases, with 7 bases between. CDR3 DNA: TGTGCCAGCAGTGAATACCGCACGAACACCGGGGAGCTGTTTTTT. Its translation is CASSEYRTNTGELFF.

V usage is TRBV20-1 and J usage is TRBJ2-7; TRBD1 might be the D (5 bases). Deletions cut 3 bases from V and 0 bases from J, with 6 bases between. The CDR3 contains 12 residues. Per germline, CDR1 DFQATT and CDR2 SNEGSKA (reference sequence). The CDR3 DNA reads as TGCAGTGCTAGCGGACACTCCTACGAGCAGTACTTC. Its protein product is CSASGHSYEQYF.

The CDR3 protein is CASSGPRTSGSRTSLTGELFF. DNA of the CDR3: TGTGCCAGCAGTGGGCCACGGACTAGCGGGAGTAGAACCTCGCTCACCGGGGAGCTGTTTTTT. The chain carries TRBV2 and TRBJ2-2; 13 positions match TRBD2. The CDR3 contains 21 residues. The germline V gene encodes CDR1 SNHLY and CDR2 FYNNEI. Trimming took 4 bases from V and 4 from J; bases not matched to a gene: 18. The full variable domain, its missing parts supplied by reference TRBV2 and TRBJ2-2, is EPEVTQTPSHQVTQMGQEVILRCVPISNHLYFYWYRQILGQKVEFLVSFYNNEISEKSEIFDDQFSVERPDGSNFTLKIRSTKLEDSAMYFCASSGPRTSGSRTSLTGELFFGEGSRLTVL.

J is TRBJ2-5 and V is TRBV9, with D maybe TRBD2 (5 bases). The length of the CDR3 is 16 residues. Germline V gene sequence: CDR1 SGDLS, CDR2 YYNGEE. Deletions cut 0 bases from V and 6 bases from J, with 18 bases between. CDR3 amino acids: CASSVVGSGTQKTQYF. In nucleotides, the CDR3 is TGTGCCAGCAGCGTAGTGGGAAGCGGAACACAAAAGACCCAGTACTTC.

This clonotype was counted only a few times. This chain uses TRBV29-1 with TRBJ1-2, with D maybe TRBD1 (6 bases). Germline V gene data show CDR1 as SQVTM and CDR2 as ANQGSEA. The CDR3 totals 11 residues. V lost 5 bases to trimming and J lost 4 bases, with 8 bases between them. The CDR3 nucleotides read TGCAGCGTTAGGGGGAGCTATGGCTACACCTTC. Translated, it gives CSVRGSYGYTF.

In nucleotides, the CDR3 is TGTGCCAGCAGTTCCGGACTAGCGAGCTCCTACAATGAGCAGTTCTTC. It encodes CASSSGLASSYNEQFF. The chain joins TRBV27 to TRBJ2-1, with 9 nucleotides matching TRBD2. The CDR3 length is 16 residues. J gave up 0 bases and V 4 bases, and 4 bases lay outside the gene matches. CDR1 is MNHEY, CDR2 SMNVEV, per germline (reference sequence).

The CDR3 loop is CASSRYGAGTNTEAFF. The CDR3 DNA is TGTGCCAGCAGCCGGTATGGGGCGGGGACGAACACTGAAGCTTTCTTT. The V call is TRBV7-9, the J call TRBJ1-1; a weak D match, TRBD1 (5 bases). Between the trimmed V and J ends, which lost 5 bases and 1 base, there was a span of 17 bases. Germline V gives CDR1 SEHNR, CDR2 FQNEAQ (reference sequence). The CDR3 is 16 residues long.

This clonotype was counted a few times. The V call is TRBV18, the J call TRBJ2-6, with unresolved D. The CDR3 length is 13 residues. Trimming pared 2 bases from V and 11 bases from J, leaving 10 bases between. Per germline, CDR1 KGHSH and CDR2 LQKENI. DNA for the CDR3: TGTGCCAGCTCACCAGGGGTGAAACACGTCCTGACTTTC. Amino acids: CASSPGVKHVLTF.

This clonotype has only a few counts. The rearrangement joins TRBV7-9 to TRBJ2-4; the D gene could be TRBD1 or TRBD2 (6 bases each). The J call may be faulty, since TRBJ2-7 better matches the DNA end. The CDR3 extends over 12 amino acids. Germline values: CDR1 SEHNR, CDR2 FQNEAQ (reference sequence). This chain's CDR3 is CATGLEGVEQYF. CDR3 nucleotide sequence: TGTGCCACGGGACTGGAGGGGGTCGAGCAGTACTTC.

This clonotype occurred once. The chain combines TRBV4-3 with TRBJ1-4; the D is unclear. Germline loops: CDR1 LGHNA, CDR2 YSLEER. V lost 3 bases, J lost 8 bases, and 10 bases lay in between. This CDR3 has 13 residues. DNA for the CDR3: TGCGCCAGCAGCCACCCGATAGGAGAAAAACTGTTTTTT. Its protein product is CASSHPIGEKLFF.

This chain uses TRBV6-1 with TRBJ2-7; D uncertain. V gave up 3 bases and J gave up 1 base, with 13 bases separating them. CDR1 and CDR2 from the germline V gene are MNHNS and SASEGT. The CDR3 contains 15 residues. The CDR3 spells CASSEGLGVSYEQYF. In DNA, the CDR3 is TGTGCCAGCAGTGAGGGCCTAGGTGTGTCCTACGAGCAGTACTTC.

CDR3 DNA: TGCGCCAGCAGCCAAGAAGAGGTGAGCTCCTACGAGCAGTACTTC. Protein: CASSQEEVSSYEQYF. The J gene is TRBJ2-7, the V gene TRBV4-3, with no clear D. CDR1 and CDR2 from the germline V gene are LGHNA and YSLEER. Between the trimmed V and J ends, which lost 0 bases and 0 bases, there was a span of 9 bases. The CDR3 is 15 amino acids.

This chain connects TRBV29-1 to TRBJ2-3, with 12 bases matching TRBD2. CDR1 and CDR2 (germline): SQVTM, ANQGSEA. This CDR3 contains 17 residues. V was clipped by 4 bases and J by 2 bases; unmatched bases: 10. In nucleotides, the CDR3 is TGCAGCGTTGTGGGTAAAACTAGCGGGGGGAACACAGATACGCAGTATTTT. It specifies CSVVGKTSGGNTDTQYF.

The genes are TRBV5-1 and TRBJ1-1; D gene ambiguous. V gave up 1 base and J gave up 7 bases, with 14 bases separating them. The CDR3 totals 14 residues. Germline V gives CDR1 SGHRS, CDR2 YFSETQ. CDR3 sequence reads: CASSLLSNKIEAFF. In DNA form, the CDR3 reads TGCGCCAGCAGCTTGTTATCGAACAAGATTGAAGCTTTCTTT.

This chain connects TRBV11-2 to TRBJ2-3; TRBD2 matches 7 bases. The CDR3 is made up of 13 amino acids. Trimming cost V 4 bases and J 4 bases; bases outside gene matches: 2. Germline V gene sequence: CDR1 SGHAT, CDR2 FQNNGV. The DNA of the CDR3 is TGTGCCAGCAGCTGGAGCGGGGCAGATACGCAGTATTTT. Protein: CASSWSGADTQYF.

This rearrangement joins TRBV6-5 to TRBJ2-6, with D possibly TRBD1 on 5 matching bases. The germline gives CDR1 MNHEY, CDR2 SVGAGI. The length of the CDR3 is 16 residues. The V end lost 7 bases, the J end lost 3 bases, and 16 bases lay between the germline ends. The CDR3 nucleotides read TGTGCCAGCACCCTACGAAGGGGCGATGGGGCCAACGTCCTGACTTTC. Protein sequence: CASTLRRGDGANVLTF.

The V and J genes are TRBV6-5 and TRBJ2-1; weak D call: TRBD2 (6 bases). Germline CDR1 and CDR2: MNHEY and SVGAGI. The CDR3 sequence is 16 residues long. V shed 0 bases and J shed 13 bases, with 22 bases lying between them. The CDR3: CASSYSADGGRETQFF. CDR3 in DNA: TGTGCCAGCAGTTACTCAGCGGACGGAGGGAGAGAGACCCAGTTCTTC.

This clonotype was counted only a few times. The V and J genes are TRBV4-2 and TRBJ2-5; TRBD1 might be the D (5 bases). Germline-derived CDR1 and CDR2 are LGHNA and YNFKEQ. Trimming pared 1 base from V and 6 bases from J, leaving 15 bases between. This CDR3 is 15 amino acids long. The CDR3 sequence is CASSQVRQGTKTQYF. In DNA, the CDR3 is TGTGCCAGCAGCCAAGTTCGGCAGGGTACGAAGACCCAGTACTTC.